A selection of T cell receptor beta chains follows, all from one sample in a study of tumor-infiltrating lymphocytes in localized non-small cell lung cancer. Clones were read by immunoSEQ multiplex PCR, and TCRdb kept only the in-frame ones, dropping some. Of approximately 14,000 clones in the sample, 68% were seen once. The sample consisted of uninvolved lung tissue not adjacent to the tumor. The receptors shown here come from a human donor with non-small cell lung cancer. Each CDR3 is given with its conserved first and last residue. The D gene is left open where the match is weak. Clone size appears in some rows only: once, few, many, or a class for an expanded clone.

v_call: TRBV5-6; d_call: .; j_call: TRBJ1-1; clone_size: .; cdr3_length: 13; cdr3_nt: TGTGCCAGCAGTTCTGGGCCCTACGATGAAGCTTTCTTT; cdr3_aa: CASSSGPYDEAFF
v_call: TRBV5-1; d_call: .; j_call: TRBJ2-7; clone_size: .; cdr3_length: 15; cdr3_nt: TGCGCCAGCAGCTTGGTTCAGGGGGGTCCGCACGAGCAGTACTTC; cdr3_aa: CASSLVQGGPHEQYF
v_call: TRBV28; d_call: TRBD1; j_call: TRBJ2-1; clone_size: once; cdr3_length: 15; cdr3_nt: TGTGCCAGCAGTTCTCCGGGACAGGGTTACAATGAGCAGTTCTTC; cdr3_aa: CASSSPGQGYNEQFF
v_call: TRBV7-8; d_call: .; j_call: TRBJ2-2; clone_size: .; cdr3_length: 15; cdr3_nt: TGTGCCAGCAGCTTACTTCGACAGAACACCGGGGAGCTGTTTTTT; cdr3_aa: CASSLLRQNTGELFF
v_call: TRBV28; d_call: .; j_call: TRBJ2-7; clone_size: .; cdr3_length: 14; cdr3_nt: TGTGCCAGCAGTCTCACTTGGACAGCCTACGAGCAGTACTTC; cdr3_aa: CASSLTWTAYEQYF
v_call: TRBV7-2; d_call: TRBD2; j_call: TRBJ2-3; clone_size: .; cdr3_length: 18; cdr3_nt: TGTGCCAGCAGCCGGCTACTGGCTAGCGGGAGTGGTAGAGATACGCAGTATTTT; cdr3_aa: CASSRLLASGSGRDTQYF
v_call: TRBV4-3; d_call: TRBD1; j_call: TRBJ2-1; clone_size: .; cdr3_length: 15; cdr3_nt: TGCGCCAGCAGCCAAAGGGACAGCCGCTACAATGAGCAGTTCTTC; cdr3_aa: CASSQRDSRYNEQFF
v_call: TRBV5-4; d_call: TRBD1; j_call: TRBJ2-7; clone_size: .; cdr3_length: 16; cdr3_nt: TGTGCCAGCAGCACCGAAGAGGACAGGGGCTCCTACGAGCAGTACTTC; cdr3_aa: CASSTEEDRGSYEQYF
v_call: TRBV4-3; d_call: .; j_call: TRBJ1-5; clone_size: .; cdr3_length: 14; cdr3_nt: TGCGCCAGCAGCCCATCCCAGGGTTTACAGCCCCAGCATTTT; cdr3_aa: CASSPSQGLQPQHF
v_call: TRBV4-1; d_call: .; j_call: TRBJ2-2; clone_size: .; cdr3_length: 14; cdr3_nt: TGCGCCAGCAGCCAGACTAGAACCACCGGGGAGCTGTTTTTT; cdr3_aa: CASSQTRTTGELFF
v_call: TRBV6-6; d_call: .; j_call: TRBJ2-7; clone_size: .; cdr3_length: 14; cdr3_nt: TGTGCCAGCAGTCCAGGGCGGGTACCCTACGAGCAGTACTTC; cdr3_aa: CASSPGRVPYEQYF
v_call: TRBV4-3; d_call: .; j_call: TRBJ2-6; clone_size: .; cdr3_length: 15; cdr3_nt: TGCGCCAGCAGCCCCCAGGGCCCTGGGGCCAACGTCCTGACTTTC; cdr3_aa: CASSPQGPGANVLTF
v_call: TRBV30; d_call: .; j_call: TRBJ2-2; clone_size: .; cdr3_length: 16; cdr3_nt: TGTGCCTGGAGTGTAGCCCGACGGTCTGCCACCGGGGAGCTGTTTTTT; cdr3_aa: CAWSVARRSATGELFF
v_call: TRBV30; d_call: TRBD1; j_call: TRBJ1-6; clone_size: once; cdr3_length: 13; cdr3_nt: TGTGCCTGGACCCCAGGGGGTTATTCACCCCTCCACTTT; cdr3_aa: CAWTPGGYSPLHF
v_call: TRBV4-2; d_call: .; j_call: TRBJ1-2; clone_size: once; cdr3_length: 15; cdr3_nt: TGTGCCAGCAGCCAAGACCTTGGCGGCCCCTATGGCTACACCTTC; cdr3_aa: CASSQDLGGPYGYTF
v_call: TRBV27; d_call: .; j_call: TRBJ2-2; clone_size: few; cdr3_length: 15; cdr3_nt: TGTGCCAGCAGTTTAGGACAGTGGAACACCGGGGAGCTGTTTTTT; cdr3_aa: CASSLGQWNTGELFF
v_call: TRBV2; d_call: .; j_call: TRBJ2-7; clone_size: once; cdr3_length: 10; cdr3_nt: TGTGCCAGCAGGGGCTACGAGCAGTACTTC; cdr3_aa: CASRGYEQYF
v_call: TRBV27; d_call: TRBD1; j_call: TRBJ2-5; clone_size: .; cdr3_length: 16; cdr3_nt: TGTGCCAGCAGTTTATCGCGAGGGGGCGCGGGAGAGACCCAGTACTTC; cdr3_aa: CASSLSRGGAGETQYF
v_call: TRBV4-2; d_call: .; j_call: TRBJ1-3; clone_size: .; cdr3_length: 17; cdr3_nt: TGTGCCAGCAGCCAACCCGAGGTGGGGGCCTCAGGAAACACCATATATTTT; cdr3_aa: CASSQPEVGASGNTIYF
v_call: TRBV7-3; d_call: .; j_call: TRBJ1-3; clone_size: .; cdr3_length: 19; cdr3_nt: TGTGCCAGCAGCTTAAGAAAGGAGATAATTATTACCTCTGGAAACACCATATATTTT; cdr3_aa: CASSLRKEIIITSGNTIYF
v_call: TRBV2; d_call: TRBD1; j_call: TRBJ2-7; clone_size: .; cdr3_length: 14; cdr3_nt: TGTGCCAGCAGGAGACAGGGAGAACTCTACGGCCAGTACTTC; cdr3_aa: CASRRQGELYGQYF
v_call: TRBV30; d_call: .; j_call: TRBJ1-5; clone_size: .; cdr3_length: 13; cdr3_nt: TGTGCCTGGAGTAGGGACGTGAGTCAGCCCCAGCATTTT; cdr3_aa: CAWSRDVSQPQHF
v_call: TRBV27; d_call: TRBD1; j_call: TRBJ1-1; clone_size: .; cdr3_length: 16; cdr3_nt: TGTGCCAGCAGCCCAATCCACAGGGGGCTTCGGACTGAAGCTTTCTTT; cdr3_aa: CASSPIHRGLRTEAFF
v_call: TRBV5-1; d_call: TRBD2; j_call: TRBJ2-5; clone_size: .; cdr3_length: 15; cdr3_nt: TGCGCCAGCAGCTTTTCTAGCGGGGGTGAAGAGACCCAGTACTTC; cdr3_aa: CASSFSSGGEETQYF
v_call: TRBV27; d_call: TRBD2; j_call: TRBJ2-5; clone_size: once; cdr3_length: 16; cdr3_nt: TGTGCCAGCAGTCTAAGCGGGGAAGGCTTTCAAGAGACCCAGTACTTC; cdr3_aa: CASSLSGEGFQETQYF
v_call: TRBV29-1; d_call: TRBD2; j_call: TRBJ2-5; clone_size: .; cdr3_length: 16; cdr3_nt: TGCAGCGTCCTTGGGACTAGCGGGAGGGCCTGGGAGACCCAGTACTTC; cdr3_aa: CSVLGTSGRAWETQYF
v_call: TRBV6-5; d_call: .; j_call: TRBJ1-6; clone_size: few; cdr3_length: 16; cdr3_nt: TGTGCCAGCAGTTACAAGTACACTCGCCATAATTCACCCCTCCACTTT; cdr3_aa: CASSYKYTRHNSPLHF
v_call: TRBV6-1; d_call: .; j_call: TRBJ1-1; clone_size: .; cdr3_length: 13; cdr3_nt: TGTGCCAGCGCCCTGAGGAGAGGCACTGAAGCTTTCTTT; cdr3_aa: CASALRRGTEAFF
v_call: TRBV28; d_call: TRBD1; j_call: TRBJ1-5; clone_size: .; cdr3_length: 16; cdr3_nt: TGTGCCAGCAGTCCATCGACAGGGGGACCAGGACAGCCCCAGCATTTT; cdr3_aa: CASSPSTGGPGQPQHF
v_call: TRBV30; d_call: .; j_call: TRBJ2-1; clone_size: medium-sized; cdr3_length: 13; cdr3_nt: TGTGCCTGGAGTATCGGGCTTTACAATGAGCAGTTCTTC; cdr3_aa: CAWSIGLYNEQFF
v_call: TRBV2; d_call: .; j_call: TRBJ1-2; clone_size: .; cdr3_length: 13; cdr3_nt: TGTGCCAGCAGACAACTGGGGGACTATGGCTACACCTTC; cdr3_aa: CASRQLGDYGYTF
v_call: TRBV5-6; d_call: .; j_call: TRBJ1-5; clone_size: .; cdr3_length: 14; cdr3_nt: TGTGCCAGCAGCTTGTCGGCTGGAAGGAAGCCCCAGCATTTT; cdr3_aa: CASSLSAGRKPQHF
v_call: TRBV19; d_call: TRBD2; j_call: TRBJ2-5; clone_size: .; cdr3_length: 12; cdr3_nt: TGTGCCAGTAGACTAGCGGGCGAGACCCAGTACTTC; cdr3_aa: CASRLAGETQYF
v_call: TRBV5-1; d_call: TRBD1; j_call: TRBJ2-3; clone_size: .; cdr3_length: 14; cdr3_nt: TGCGCCAGCAGCCGTCAGGGGGGCACAGATACGCAGTATTTT; cdr3_aa: CASSRQGGTDTQYF
v_call: TRBV28; d_call: TRBD2; j_call: TRBJ2-3; clone_size: .; cdr3_length: 16; cdr3_nt: TGTGCCAGCAGTTCGTCCAGCGGGACTAGCACAGATACGCAGTATTTT; cdr3_aa: CASSSSSGTSTDTQYF
v_call: TRBV5-6; d_call: .; j_call: TRBJ2-2; clone_size: .; cdr3_length: 16; cdr3_nt: TGTGCCAGCAGCTTACCGGTGGGGGGGCGGACCGGGGAGCTGTTTTTT; cdr3_aa: CASSLPVGGRTGELFF
v_call: TRBV2; d_call: TRBD1; j_call: TRBJ1-2; clone_size: .; cdr3_length: 15; cdr3_nt: TGTGCCAGCAGTTCCACAGGGGGAAGGGTCTATGGCTACACCTTC; cdr3_aa: CASSSTGGRVYGYTF
v_call: TRBV29-1; d_call: .; j_call: TRBJ1-1; clone_size: .; cdr3_length: 13; cdr3_nt: TGCAGCGCCGCCAGGCTTTCCGACACTGAAGCTTTCTTT; cdr3_aa: CSAARLSDTEAFF
v_call: TRBV15; d_call: .; j_call: TRBJ2-5; clone_size: .; cdr3_length: 14; cdr3_nt: TGTGCCACCAGCAGAGGTGGGGGGCTGGAGACCCAGTACTTC; cdr3_aa: CATSRGGGLETQYF
v_call: TRBV7-2; d_call: .; j_call: TRBJ1-3; clone_size: .; cdr3_length: 16; cdr3_nt: TGTGCCAGCAGCTATGCGGGACAAAGCAATGGAAACACCATATATTTT; cdr3_aa: CASSYAGQSNGNTIYF
v_call: TRBV19; d_call: .; j_call: TRBJ1-1; clone_size: once; cdr3_length: 15; cdr3_nt: TGTGCCAGTAGTTTCAGAAAAGGAAAGGGCAGTGAAGCTTTCTTT; cdr3_aa: CASSFRKGKGSEAFF
v_call: TRBV29-1; d_call: .; j_call: TRBJ1-1; clone_size: .; cdr3_length: 13; cdr3_nt: TGCAGCGTCGTACAGGGTTGGTTCACTGAAGCTTTCTTT; cdr3_aa: CSVVQGWFTEAFF
v_call: TRBV5-1; d_call: .; j_call: TRBJ1-1; clone_size: .; cdr3_length: 13; cdr3_nt: TGCGCCAGCAGCTTTTGGACAGCCACTGAAGCTTTCTTT; cdr3_aa: CASSFWTATEAFF
v_call: TRBV29-1; d_call: .; j_call: TRBJ2-7; clone_size: .; cdr3_length: 9; cdr3_nt: TGCAGCGGGACAGACGAGCAGTACTTC; cdr3_aa: CSGTDEQYF
v_call: TRBV14; d_call: .; j_call: TRBJ2-1; clone_size: .; cdr3_length: 15; cdr3_nt: TGTGCCAGCAGCCAAGATCCGGACACCTACAATGAGCAGTTCTTC; cdr3_aa: CASSQDPDTYNEQFF
v_call: TRBV28; d_call: TRBD1; j_call: TRBJ1-1; clone_size: .; cdr3_length: 16; cdr3_nt: TGTGCCAGCAGTTTACAACCGGGACAGGGGAGCACTGAAGCTTTCTTT; cdr3_aa: CASSLQPGQGSTEAFF